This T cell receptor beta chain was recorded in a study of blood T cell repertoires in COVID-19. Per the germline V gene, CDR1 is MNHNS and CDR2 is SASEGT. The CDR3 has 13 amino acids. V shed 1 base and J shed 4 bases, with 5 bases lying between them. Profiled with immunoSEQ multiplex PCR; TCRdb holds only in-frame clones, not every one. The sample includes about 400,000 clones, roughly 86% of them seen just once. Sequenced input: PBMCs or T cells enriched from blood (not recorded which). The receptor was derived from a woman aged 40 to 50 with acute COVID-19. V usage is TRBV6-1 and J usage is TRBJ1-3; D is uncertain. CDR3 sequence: CASSEVLGNTIYF. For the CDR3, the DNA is TGTGCCAGCAGTGAAGTATTAGGAAACACCATATATTTT.